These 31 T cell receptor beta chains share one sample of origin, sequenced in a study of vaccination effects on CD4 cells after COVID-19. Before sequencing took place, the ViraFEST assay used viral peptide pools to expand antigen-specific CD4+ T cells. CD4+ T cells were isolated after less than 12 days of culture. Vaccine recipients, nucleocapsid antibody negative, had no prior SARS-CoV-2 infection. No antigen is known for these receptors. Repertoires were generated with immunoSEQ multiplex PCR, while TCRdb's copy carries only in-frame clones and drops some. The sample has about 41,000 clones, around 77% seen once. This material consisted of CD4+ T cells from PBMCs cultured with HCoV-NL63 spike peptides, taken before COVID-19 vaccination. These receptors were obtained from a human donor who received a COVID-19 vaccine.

Here the CDR3 DNA reads TGCGCCAGCTCCTCGACAGGGTCGGACTATGGCTACACCTTC. Protein: CASSSTGSDYGYTF. The gene calls are TRBV4-3 and TRBJ1-2, with 7 bases identical to TRBD1. CDR1 and CDR2 from the germline V gene are LGHNA and YSLEER. The V segment lost 8 bases and the J segment 3 bases; nucleotides outside the gene matches: 9. CDR3 size: 14 residues.

The CDR3 nucleotides are TGTGCCAGCTCACCACCGAACTCATACAATGAGCAGTTCTTC. Translating it yields CASSPPNSYNEQFF. This chain joins TRBV18 and TRBJ2-1, with no clear D. V was shortened by 0 bases and J by 4 bases, with 7 bases between the two germline ends. This CDR3 has 14 residues. Germline assignment: CDR1 KGHSH and CDR2 LQKENI.

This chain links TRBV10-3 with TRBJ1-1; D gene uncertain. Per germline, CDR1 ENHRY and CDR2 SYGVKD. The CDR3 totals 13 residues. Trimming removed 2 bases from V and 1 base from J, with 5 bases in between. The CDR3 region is CAISEAGNTEAFF. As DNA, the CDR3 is TGTGCCATCAGTGAGGCAGGGAACACTGAAGCTTTCTTT.

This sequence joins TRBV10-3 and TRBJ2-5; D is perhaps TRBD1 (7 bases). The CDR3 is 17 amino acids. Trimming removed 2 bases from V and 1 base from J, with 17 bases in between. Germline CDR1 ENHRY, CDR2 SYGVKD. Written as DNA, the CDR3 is TGTGCCATCAGTGAGCGGCAGGGGGGTTGGGGCCAAGAGACCCAGTACTTC. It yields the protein CAISERQGGWGQETQYF.

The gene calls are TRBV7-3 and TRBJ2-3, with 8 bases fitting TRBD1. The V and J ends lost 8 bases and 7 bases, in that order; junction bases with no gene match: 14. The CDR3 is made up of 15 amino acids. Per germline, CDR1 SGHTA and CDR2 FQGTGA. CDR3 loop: CASSREAGGINTQYF. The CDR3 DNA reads TGTGCCAGCTCAAGAGAGGCAGGGGGCATTAATACGCAGTATTTT.

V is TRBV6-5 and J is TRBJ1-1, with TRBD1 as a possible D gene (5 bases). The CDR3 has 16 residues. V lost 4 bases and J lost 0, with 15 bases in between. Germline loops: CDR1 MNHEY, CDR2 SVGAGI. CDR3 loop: CASSLGTGRMNTEAFF. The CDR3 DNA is TGTGCCAGCAGTTTGGGGACGGGGCGTATGAACACTGAAGCTTTCTTT.

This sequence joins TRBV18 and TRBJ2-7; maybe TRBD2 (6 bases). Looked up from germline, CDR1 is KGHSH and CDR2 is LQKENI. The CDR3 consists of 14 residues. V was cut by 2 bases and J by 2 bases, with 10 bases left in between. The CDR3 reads CASSPSGRPYEQYV. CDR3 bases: TGTGCCAGCTCACCATCGGGGAGGCCCTACGAGCAGTACGTC.

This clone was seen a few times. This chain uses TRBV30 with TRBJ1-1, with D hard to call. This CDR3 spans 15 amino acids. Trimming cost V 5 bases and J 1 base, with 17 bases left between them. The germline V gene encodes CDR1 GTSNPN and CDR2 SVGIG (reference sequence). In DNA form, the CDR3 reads TGTGCCTGGGGGCCAAGCGTGAGAGGGAACACTGAAGCTTTCTTT. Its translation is CAWGPSVRGNTEAFF.

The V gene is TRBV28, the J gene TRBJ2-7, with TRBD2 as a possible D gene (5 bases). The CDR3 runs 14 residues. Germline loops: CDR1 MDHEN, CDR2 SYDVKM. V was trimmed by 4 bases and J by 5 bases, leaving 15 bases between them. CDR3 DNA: TGTGCCAGCAGTTCCCTCGGAGGCAGCAACGAGCAGTACGTC. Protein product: CASSSLGGSNEQYV.

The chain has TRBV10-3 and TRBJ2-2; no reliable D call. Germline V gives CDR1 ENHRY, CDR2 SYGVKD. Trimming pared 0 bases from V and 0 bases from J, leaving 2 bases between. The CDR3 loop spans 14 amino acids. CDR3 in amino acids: CAISESSNTGELFF. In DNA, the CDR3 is TGTGCCATCAGTGAGTCTTCGAACACCGGGGAGCTGTTTTTT.

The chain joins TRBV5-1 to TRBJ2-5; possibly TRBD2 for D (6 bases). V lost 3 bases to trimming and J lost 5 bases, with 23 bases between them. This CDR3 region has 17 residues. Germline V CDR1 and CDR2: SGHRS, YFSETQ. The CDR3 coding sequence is TGCGCCAGCAGCTACGCTGGTAGGTGGAGGGGTCTGGAGACCCAGTACTTC. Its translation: CASSYAGRWRGLETQYF.

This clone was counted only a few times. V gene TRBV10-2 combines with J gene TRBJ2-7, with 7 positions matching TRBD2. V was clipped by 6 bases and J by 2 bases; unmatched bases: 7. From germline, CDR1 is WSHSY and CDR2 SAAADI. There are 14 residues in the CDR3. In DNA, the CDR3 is TGCGCCAGCAGCGCCCGGGGGGAAACCTACGAGCAGTACGTC. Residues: CASSARGETYEQYV.

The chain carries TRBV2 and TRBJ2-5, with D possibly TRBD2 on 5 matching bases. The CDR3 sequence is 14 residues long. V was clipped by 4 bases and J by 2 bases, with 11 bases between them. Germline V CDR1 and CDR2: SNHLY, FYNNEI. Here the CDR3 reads CASSASTGQETQYF. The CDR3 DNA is TGTGCCAGCAGTGCTTCTACGGGGCAAGAGACCCAGTACTTC.

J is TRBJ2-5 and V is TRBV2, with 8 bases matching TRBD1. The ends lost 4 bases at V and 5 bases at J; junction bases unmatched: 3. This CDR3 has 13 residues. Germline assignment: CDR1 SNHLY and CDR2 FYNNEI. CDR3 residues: CASSGTGSETQYF. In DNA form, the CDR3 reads TGTGCCAGCAGTGGGACAGGGTCGGAGACCCAGTACTTC.

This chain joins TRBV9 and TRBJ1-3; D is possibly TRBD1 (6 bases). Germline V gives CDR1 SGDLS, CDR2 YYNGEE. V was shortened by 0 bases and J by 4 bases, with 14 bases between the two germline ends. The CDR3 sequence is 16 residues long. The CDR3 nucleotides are TGTGCCAGCAGCGTAGCTAGGGCAGGGGCGGGAAACACCATATATTTT. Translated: CASSVARAGAGNTIYF.

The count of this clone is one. The CDR3, as DNA: TGTGCCAGCGGAGGACAGGGGGCATTATCCTACGAGCAGTACGTC. It specifies CASGGQGALSYEQYV. The chain recombines TRBV6-5 with TRBJ2-7; 11 nucleotides line up with TRBD1. The germline gives CDR1 MNHEY, CDR2 SVGAGI. Trimming took 8 bases from V and 1 from J; bases not matched to a gene: 7. The CDR3 has 15 residues.

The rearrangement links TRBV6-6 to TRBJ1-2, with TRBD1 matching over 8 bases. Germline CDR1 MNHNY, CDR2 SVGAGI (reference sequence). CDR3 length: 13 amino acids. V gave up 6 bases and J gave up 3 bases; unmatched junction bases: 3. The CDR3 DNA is TGTGCCAGCAGAAAACAGGGGGACTATGGCTACACCTTC. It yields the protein CASRKQGDYGYTF.

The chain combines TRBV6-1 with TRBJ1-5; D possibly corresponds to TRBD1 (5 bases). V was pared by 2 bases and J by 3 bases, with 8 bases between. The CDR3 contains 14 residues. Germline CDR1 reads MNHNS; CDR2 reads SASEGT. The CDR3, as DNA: TGTGCCAGCAGTGAATTCGGGACCAATCAGCCCCAGCATTTT. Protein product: CASSEFGTNQPQHF.

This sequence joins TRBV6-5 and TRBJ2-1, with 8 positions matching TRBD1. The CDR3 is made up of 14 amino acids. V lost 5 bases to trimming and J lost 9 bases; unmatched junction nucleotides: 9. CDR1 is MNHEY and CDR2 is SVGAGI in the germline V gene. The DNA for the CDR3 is TGTGCCAGCAGTCCCTCGGACAGGGCGTCTGAGCAGTTCTTC. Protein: CASSPSDRASEQFF.

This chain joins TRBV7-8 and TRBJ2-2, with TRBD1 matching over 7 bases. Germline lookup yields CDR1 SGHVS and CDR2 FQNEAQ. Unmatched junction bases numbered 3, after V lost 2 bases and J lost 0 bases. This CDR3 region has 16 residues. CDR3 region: CASSLNRGTNTGELFF. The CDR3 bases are TGTGCCAGCAGCTTAAACAGGGGAACGAACACCGGGGAGCTGTTTTTT. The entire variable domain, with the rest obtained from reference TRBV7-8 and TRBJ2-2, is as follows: GAGVSQSPRYKVAKRGQDVALRCDPISGHVSLFWYQQALGQGPEFLTYFQNEAQLDKSGLPSDRFFAERPEGSVSTLKIQRTQQEDSAVYLCASSLNRGTNTGELFFGEGSRLTVL.

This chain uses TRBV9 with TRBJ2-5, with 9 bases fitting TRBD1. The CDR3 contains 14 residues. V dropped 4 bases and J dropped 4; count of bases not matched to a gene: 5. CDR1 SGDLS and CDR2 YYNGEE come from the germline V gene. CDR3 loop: CASSLGQGIETQYF. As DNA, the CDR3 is TGTGCCAGCAGCCTTGGACAGGGGATAGAGACCCAGTACTTC.

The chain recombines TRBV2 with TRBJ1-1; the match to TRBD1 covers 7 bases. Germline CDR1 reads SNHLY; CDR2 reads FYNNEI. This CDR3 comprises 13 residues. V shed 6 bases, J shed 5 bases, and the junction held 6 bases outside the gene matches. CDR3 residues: CASSDREGTEAFF. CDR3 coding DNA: TGTGCCAGCAGCGACAGGGAAGGTACTGAAGCTTTCTTT.

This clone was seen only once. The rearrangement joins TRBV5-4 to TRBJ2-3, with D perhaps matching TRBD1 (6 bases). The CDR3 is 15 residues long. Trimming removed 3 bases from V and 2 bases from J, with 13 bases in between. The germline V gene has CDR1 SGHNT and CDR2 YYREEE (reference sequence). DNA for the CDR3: TGTGCCAGCAGCTCACAGGGATTACCCACAGATACGCAGTATTTT. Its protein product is CASSSQGLPTDTQYF.

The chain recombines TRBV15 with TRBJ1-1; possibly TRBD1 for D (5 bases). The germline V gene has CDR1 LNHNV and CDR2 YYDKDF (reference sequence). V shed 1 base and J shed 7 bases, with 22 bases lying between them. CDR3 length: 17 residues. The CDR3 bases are TGTGCCACCAGCAGAGCTGTCCCAGGACAAGGGAGCGTTGAAGCTTTCTTT. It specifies CATSRAVPGQGSVEAFF.

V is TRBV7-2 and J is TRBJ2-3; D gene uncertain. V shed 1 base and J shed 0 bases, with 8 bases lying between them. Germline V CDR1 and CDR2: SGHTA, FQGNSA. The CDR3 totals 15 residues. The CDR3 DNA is TGTGCCAGCAGCTTAGTCCCGGCCAGCACAGATACGCAGTATTTT. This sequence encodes CASSLVPASTDTQYF.

The CDR3 nucleotides read TGTGCCAGTAGTTCGACAGGGTACCAAGAGACCCAGTACTTC. Its translation: CASSSTGYQETQYF. The chain has TRBV19 and TRBJ2-5; TRBD1 matches 7 bases. The CDR3 contains 14 residues. J was trimmed by 0 bases and V by 5 bases; bases with no gene match: 3. CDR1 LNHDA and CDR2 SQIVND come from the germline V gene (reference sequence).

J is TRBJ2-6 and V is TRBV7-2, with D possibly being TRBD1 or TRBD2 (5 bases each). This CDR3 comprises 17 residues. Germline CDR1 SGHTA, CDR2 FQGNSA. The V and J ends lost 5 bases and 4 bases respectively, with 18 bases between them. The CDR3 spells CASSLSGPGPGANVLTF. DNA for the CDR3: TGTGCCAGCAGCCTAAGCGGCCCAGGGCCCGGGGCCAACGTCCTGACTTTC.

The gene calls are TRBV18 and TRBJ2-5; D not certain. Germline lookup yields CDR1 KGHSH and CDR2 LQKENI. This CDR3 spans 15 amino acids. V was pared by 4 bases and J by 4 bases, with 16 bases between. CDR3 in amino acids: CASSRRQKDGETQYF. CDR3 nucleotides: TGTGCCAGCTCACGACGACAAAAGGACGGAGAGACCCAGTACTTC.

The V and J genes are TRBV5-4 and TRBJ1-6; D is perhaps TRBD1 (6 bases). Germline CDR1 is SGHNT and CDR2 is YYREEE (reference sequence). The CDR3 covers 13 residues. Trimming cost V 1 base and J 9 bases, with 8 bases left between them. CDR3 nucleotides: TGTGCCAGCAGCTTGACGACAGGTTCACCCCTCCACTTT. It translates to CASSLTTGSPLHF.

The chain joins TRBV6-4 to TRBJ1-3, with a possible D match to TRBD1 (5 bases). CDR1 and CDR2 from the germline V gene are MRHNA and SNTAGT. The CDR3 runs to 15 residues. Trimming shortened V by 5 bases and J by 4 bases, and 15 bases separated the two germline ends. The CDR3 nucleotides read TGTGCCAGCAGTCCCTTTGCAGGGTCCGGAAACACCATATATTTT. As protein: CASSPFAGSGNTIYF.

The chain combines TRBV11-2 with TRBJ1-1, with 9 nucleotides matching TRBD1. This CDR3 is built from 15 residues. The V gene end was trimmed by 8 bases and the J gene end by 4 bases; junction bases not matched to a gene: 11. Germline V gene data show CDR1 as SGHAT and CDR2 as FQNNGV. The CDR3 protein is CASRSLPTGGTEAFF. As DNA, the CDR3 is TGTGCCAGCCGCTCGCTCCCGACAGGGGGCACTGAAGCTTTCTTT.